These T cell receptor beta chains were read from a single sample in a study of cytomegalovirus exposure and HLA in healthy donors. The data were produced by immunoSEQ multiplex PCR, yet TCRdb's version contains in-frame clones alone and is incomplete. The sample lists over 80,000 clones, 73% occurring once. Sequenced input: PBMCs. These receptors all stem from a man aged 35 to 55 in good health and CMV-seronegative. Each CDR3 is given with its conserved first and last residue. The order of the fields is CDR3 length, D gene, V gene, J gene, clone size, CDR3 DNA, CDR3 protein. The D gene is left open where the match is weak. Some rows have no size entry. The others give once, few or many, or a class for an expanded clone.

CDR3 length: 14; D gene: TRBD1; V gene: TRBV10-3; J gene: TRBJ1-1; clone size: .; CDR3 DNA: TGTGCCATCAGTCCTGGACAGGCAAACACTGAAGCTTTCTTT; CDR3 protein: CAISPGQANTEAFF
CDR3 length: 14; D gene: TRBD2; V gene: TRBV5-4; J gene: TRBJ2-3; clone size: once; CDR3 DNA: TGTGCCAGCAGCTTCGGACTAGGCACAGATACGCAGTATTTT; CDR3 protein: CASSFGLGTDTQYF
CDR3 length: 13; D gene: .; V gene: TRBV5-1; J gene: TRBJ2-1; clone size: .; CDR3 DNA: TGCGCCAGCAGCTTGGACAGGGACAATGAGCAGTTCTTC; CDR3 protein: CASSLDRDNEQFF
CDR3 length: 14; D gene: .; V gene: TRBV27; J gene: TRBJ2-1; clone size: .; CDR3 DNA: TGTGCCAGCAGTTTTATGGGGCCGGGGGTCGGGCAGTTCTTC; CDR3 protein: CASSFMGPGVGQFF
CDR3 length: 14; D gene: TRBD1; V gene: TRBV28; J gene: TRBJ1-5; clone size: .; CDR3 DNA: TGTGCCAGCAGTTCACAGGGGACTTGGCAGCCCCAGCATTTT; CDR3 protein: CASSSQGTWQPQHF
CDR3 length: 16; D gene: .; V gene: TRBV5-1; J gene: TRBJ1-6; clone size: .; CDR3 DNA: TGCGCCAGCAGCTTGTACCAACTGGATGCGGGGTCACCCCTCCACTTT; CDR3 protein: CASSLYQLDAGSPLHF
CDR3 length: 13; D gene: TRBD1; V gene: TRBV29-1; J gene: TRBJ2-3; clone size: .; CDR3 DNA: TGCAGCGTCGAGGGACAGGGTGCAGATACGCAGTATTTT; CDR3 protein: CSVEGQGADTQYF
CDR3 length: 17; D gene: TRBD2; V gene: TRBV5-1; J gene: TRBJ2-6; clone size: few; CDR3 DNA: TGCGCCAGCAGCACCGGACTAGCGGGGTGGAGGGCCAACGTCCTGACTTTC; CDR3 protein: CASSTGLAGWRANVLTF
CDR3 length: 14; D gene: .; V gene: TRBV5-1; J gene: TRBJ2-7; clone size: .; CDR3 DNA: TGCGCCAGCAGCTTGGGACGGGTCACCTACGAGCAGTACTTC; CDR3 protein: CASSLGRVTYEQYF
CDR3 length: 15; D gene: .; V gene: TRBV10-3; J gene: TRBJ2-5; clone size: .; CDR3 DNA: TGTGCCATCAGTGAGTTAAGTCAGGGGATAGAGACCCAGTACTTC; CDR3 protein: CAISELSQGIETQYF
CDR3 length: 14; D gene: TRBD1; V gene: TRBV28; J gene: TRBJ1-3; clone size: .; CDR3 DNA: TGTGCCAGCAGGGAAAGGGGGCCTGGAAACACCATATATTTT; CDR3 protein: CASRERGPGNTIYF
CDR3 length: 14; D gene: .; V gene: TRBV7-2; J gene: TRBJ2-7; clone size: many; CDR3 DNA: TGTGCCAGCAGCCCCCAGGGGAAATACTACGAGCAGTACTTC; CDR3 protein: CASSPQGKYYEQYF
CDR3 length: 14; D gene: .; V gene: TRBV27; J gene: TRBJ2-7; clone size: .; CDR3 DNA: TGTGCCAGCAGTTCGATACATGTTCCCTACGAGCAGTACTTC; CDR3 protein: CASSSIHVPYEQYF
CDR3 length: 16; D gene: TRBD2; V gene: TRBV5-1; J gene: TRBJ2-7; clone size: .; CDR3 DNA: TGCGCCAGCAGCCCCAGGACTAGCGGGATAGACTACGAGCAGTACTTC; CDR3 protein: CASSPRTSGIDYEQYF
CDR3 length: 17; D gene: TRBD2; V gene: TRBV5-4; J gene: TRBJ2-1; clone size: .; CDR3 DNA: TGTGCCAGCAGCCAAAAACGCGGGGGGCAAACCTACAATGAGCAGTTCTTC; CDR3 protein: CASSQKRGGQTYNEQFF
CDR3 length: 16; D gene: TRBD2; V gene: TRBV4-2; J gene: TRBJ2-5; clone size: few; CDR3 DNA: TGTGCCAGCAGCCTAACTAGCGGGGGGGCCGCAGAGACCCAGTACTTC; CDR3 protein: CASSLTSGGAAETQYF
CDR3 length: 13; D gene: .; V gene: TRBV27; J gene: TRBJ1-1; clone size: .; CDR3 DNA: TGTGCCAGCAGTTTGGACAGATTCACTGAAGCTTTCTTT; CDR3 protein: CASSLDRFTEAFF
CDR3 length: 16; D gene: .; V gene: TRBV9; J gene: TRBJ2-1; clone size: .; CDR3 DNA: TGTGCCAGCAGCGTAACTCCCGGGACCAGGGGCAATGAGCAGTTCTTC; CDR3 protein: CASSVTPGTRGNEQFF
CDR3 length: 14; D gene: .; V gene: TRBV6-6; J gene: TRBJ2-2; clone size: .; CDR3 DNA: TGTGCCAGCAGTTCCGCCCAGGGGCACGGGGAGCTGTTTTTT; CDR3 protein: CASSSAQGHGELFF
CDR3 length: 11; D gene: .; V gene: TRBV29-1; J gene: TRBJ2-5; clone size: few; CDR3 DNA: TGCAGCGCTAGGGGATTGCAGACCCAGTACTTC; CDR3 protein: CSARGLQTQYF
CDR3 length: 19; D gene: TRBD2; V gene: TRBV4-2; J gene: TRBJ2-7; clone size: .; CDR3 DNA: TGTGCCAGCAGCCAATCCCCGGGACTAGCGGGCACCTCGAACTACGAGCAGTACTTC; CDR3 protein: CASSQSPGLAGTSNYEQYF
CDR3 length: 16; D gene: TRBD2; V gene: TRBV5-4; J gene: TRBJ2-2; clone size: .; CDR3 DNA: TGTGCCAGCAGCTTAGGAAGCGGGGGGTCGGCCGGGGAGCTGTTTTTT; CDR3 protein: CASSLGSGGSAGELFF
CDR3 length: 15; D gene: .; V gene: TRBV18; J gene: TRBJ2-3; clone size: .; CDR3 DNA: TGTGCCAGCTCACCCGTACAGGGCGGCACAGATACGCAGTATTTT; CDR3 protein: CASSPVQGGTDTQYF
CDR3 length: 15; D gene: .; V gene: TRBV25-1; J gene: TRBJ1-6; clone size: once; CDR3 DNA: TGTGCCAGCAGTGAAGATACAGGGATGGGTTCACCCCTCCACTTT; CDR3 protein: CASSEDTGMGSPLHF
CDR3 length: 15; D gene: TRBD2; V gene: TRBV4-3; J gene: TRBJ2-3; clone size: few; CDR3 DNA: TGCGCCAGCAGCCAACTAGCGGGGTATGGGGATACGCAGTATTTT; CDR3 protein: CASSQLAGYGDTQYF
CDR3 length: 12; D gene: TRBD1; V gene: TRBV19; J gene: TRBJ2-1; clone size: .; CDR3 DNA: TGTGCCAGTAGTCCGACAGGGGTTGAGCAGTTCTTC; CDR3 protein: CASSPTGVEQFF
CDR3 length: 13; D gene: .; V gene: TRBV19; J gene: TRBJ1-4; clone size: few; CDR3 DNA: TGTGCCAGTAGTACGCGGGACAATGAAAAACTGTTTTTT; CDR3 protein: CASSTRDNEKLFF
CDR3 length: 14; D gene: TRBD1; V gene: TRBV5-1; J gene: TRBJ1-2; clone size: once; CDR3 DNA: TGCGCCAGCAGCCATAGTACAGGGGGCGGTGGCTACACCTTC; CDR3 protein: CASSHSTGGGGYTF
CDR3 length: 14; D gene: .; V gene: TRBV18; J gene: TRBJ1-5; clone size: .; CDR3 DNA: TGTGCCAGCTCACCATCTCAGGGTTATCAGCCCCAGCATTTT; CDR3 protein: CASSPSQGYQPQHF
CDR3 length: 15; D gene: TRBD2; V gene: TRBV10-2; J gene: TRBJ2-5; clone size: .; CDR3 DNA: TGCGCCAGCAGTGAGACCGGGACTAGCCTAGAGACCCAGTACTTC; CDR3 protein: CASSETGTSLETQYF
CDR3 length: 9; D gene: .; V gene: TRBV21-1; J gene: TRBJ1-2; clone size: .; CDR3 DNA: TGTGCCAGTCCGCGCGGCTACACCTTC; CDR3 protein: CASPRGYTF
CDR3 length: 13; D gene: TRBD1; V gene: TRBV4-1; J gene: TRBJ1-1; clone size: .; CDR3 DNA: TGCGCCACTACGGACAGGGGGAACACTGAAGCTTTCTTT; CDR3 protein: CATTDRGNTEAFF
CDR3 length: 14; D gene: .; V gene: TRBV5-4; J gene: TRBJ1-2; clone size: .; CDR3 DNA: TGTGCCAGCAGCGAGAGGACAGCTAACTATGGCTACACCTTC; CDR3 protein: CASSERTANYGYTF
CDR3 length: 14; D gene: .; V gene: TRBV27; J gene: TRBJ2-7; clone size: few; CDR3 DNA: TGTGCCAGCAGTCTCCACGGGGGTTCCTACGAGCAGTACTTC; CDR3 protein: CASSLHGGSYEQYF
CDR3 length: 13; D gene: .; V gene: TRBV7-6; J gene: TRBJ2-5; clone size: .; CDR3 DNA: TGTGCCAGCAGCTGGGGGGTCCAAGAGACCCAGTACTTC; CDR3 protein: CASSWGVQETQYF
CDR3 length: 14; D gene: .; V gene: TRBV6-5; J gene: TRBJ2-5; clone size: .; CDR3 DNA: TGTGCCAGCAGTGTCGGGGTCGTACAAGAGACCCAGTACTTC; CDR3 protein: CASSVGVVQETQYF
CDR3 length: 15; D gene: .; V gene: TRBV6-5; J gene: TRBJ2-3; clone size: .; CDR3 DNA: TGTGCCAGCAGTTTGAGAACTGTCAGCACAGATACGCAGTATTTT; CDR3 protein: CASSLRTVSTDTQYF
CDR3 length: 15; D gene: TRBD2; V gene: TRBV7-3; J gene: TRBJ2-1; clone size: .; CDR3 DNA: TGTGCCAGCAGCCTCACTAGCGCAATCTACAATGAGCAGTTCTTC; CDR3 protein: CASSLTSAIYNEQFF
CDR3 length: 13; D gene: TRBD1; V gene: TRBV6-6; J gene: TRBJ1-1; clone size: few; CDR3 DNA: TGTGCCAGCAGAAAGACAGGGGAGTCTGAAGCTTTCTTT; CDR3 protein: CASRKTGESEAFF
CDR3 length: 15; D gene: TRBD1; V gene: TRBV7-6; J gene: TRBJ2-7; clone size: .; CDR3 DNA: TGTGCCAGCAGCTTAGAGGACAGGGCTTCCTACGAGCAGTACTTC; CDR3 protein: CASSLEDRASYEQYF
CDR3 length: 12; D gene: .; V gene: TRBV21-1; J gene: TRBJ2-7; clone size: .; CDR3 DNA: TGTGCCAGCAGCAATACATCCTACGAGCAGTACTTC; CDR3 protein: CASSNTSYEQYF
CDR3 length: 15; D gene: TRBD1; V gene: TRBV6-1; J gene: TRBJ1-3; clone size: .; CDR3 DNA: TGTGCCAGCAGTGAAGCGACAGGGGACGGAAACACCATATATTTT; CDR3 protein: CASSEATGDGNTIYF
CDR3 length: 15; D gene: TRBD1; V gene: TRBV6-5; J gene: TRBJ1-5; clone size: few; CDR3 DNA: TGTGCCAGCAGTTCCCGGACAGGTACCAATCAGCCCCAGCATTTT; CDR3 protein: CASSSRTGTNQPQHF
CDR3 length: 14; D gene: .; V gene: TRBV7-2; J gene: TRBJ2-2; clone size: .; CDR3 DNA: TGTGCCAGCACCCCCCAGGCCACCACCGGGGAGCTGTTTTTT; CDR3 protein: CASTPQATTGELFF
CDR3 length: 15; D gene: .; V gene: TRBV4-3; J gene: TRBJ2-1; clone size: .; CDR3 DNA: TGCGCCAGCCGCCAGGGGGGAAACTCCTACAATGAGCAGTTCTTC; CDR3 protein: CASRQGGNSYNEQFF
CDR3 length: 13; D gene: .; V gene: TRBV15; J gene: TRBJ1-1; clone size: .; CDR3 DNA: TGTGCCACCAGCAGCCGGGGGAAGACTGAAGCTTTCTTT; CDR3 protein: CATSSRGKTEAFF